The clone carrying this T cell receptor (beta chain) turned up a few times. The antigen is unknown. The data are from a study of naive and memory T cell subsets. Findings of the study overall: TCR transcript changes with activation or differentiation may affect this RNA method.

A UMI-containing oligonucleotide was joined by 3' ligation to the TCR cDNA template. Whole-blood samples were roughly 2.3 ml of peripheral blood from healthy adult volunteers. Reverse transcription used DNase-treated unsorted total RNA, aiming for roughly 1 to 1000 ng. The SP2 primer and nested alpha and beta constant region primers amplified ligated cDNA in four rounds. Blood and skin TCR RNA was reverse transcribed with alpha and beta constant primers. TCRdb processed the 5' RACE reads anew with MiXCR; each CDR3 protein has one entry. The sample yields about 56,000 distinct CDR3 sequences, under 10% seen once. Germline CDR1 MNHEY, CDR2 SVGEGT. Germline trimming cut 4 bases from V and 8 bases from J; bases unmatched to any gene: 9. CDR3 size: 15 residues.

The chain has TRBV6-2 or TRBV6-3 and TRBJ2-1; 9 bases line up with TRBD2. This TCR was sampled from a female donor in good health. CDR3 DNA sequence: TGTGCCAGCAGTTCCCGGGTTAGCGGGGGTGATGAGCAGTTCTTC. This translates into CASSSRVSGGDEQFF.